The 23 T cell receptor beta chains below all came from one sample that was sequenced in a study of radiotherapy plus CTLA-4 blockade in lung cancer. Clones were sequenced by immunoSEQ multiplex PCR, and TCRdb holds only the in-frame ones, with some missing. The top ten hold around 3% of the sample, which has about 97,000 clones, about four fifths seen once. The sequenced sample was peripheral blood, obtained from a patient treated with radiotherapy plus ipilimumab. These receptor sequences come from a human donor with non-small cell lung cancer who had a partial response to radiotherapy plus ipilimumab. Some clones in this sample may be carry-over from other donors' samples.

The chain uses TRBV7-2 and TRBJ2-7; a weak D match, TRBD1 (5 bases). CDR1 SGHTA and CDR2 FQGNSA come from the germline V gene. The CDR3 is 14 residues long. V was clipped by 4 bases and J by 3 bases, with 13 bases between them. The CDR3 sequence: CASSSQGGYYEQYF. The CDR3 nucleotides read TGTGCCAGCAGCTCCCAGGGCGGTTACTACGAGCAGTACTTC.

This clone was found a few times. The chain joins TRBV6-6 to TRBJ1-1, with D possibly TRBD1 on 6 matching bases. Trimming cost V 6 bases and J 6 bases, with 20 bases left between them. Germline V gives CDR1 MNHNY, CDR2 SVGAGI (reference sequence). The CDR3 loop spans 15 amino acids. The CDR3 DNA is TGTGCCAGCAGACTGGGGGGGGGCGATGTATCTGAAGCTTTCTTT. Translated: CASRLGGGDVSEAFF.

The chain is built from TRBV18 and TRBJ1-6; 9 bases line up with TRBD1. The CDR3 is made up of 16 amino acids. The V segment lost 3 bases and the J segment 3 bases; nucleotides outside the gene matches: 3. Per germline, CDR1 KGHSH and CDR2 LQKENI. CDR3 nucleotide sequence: TGTGCCAGCTCACCCCAGACAGGGGGCTATAATTCACCCCTCCACTTT. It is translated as CASSPQTGGYNSPLHF.

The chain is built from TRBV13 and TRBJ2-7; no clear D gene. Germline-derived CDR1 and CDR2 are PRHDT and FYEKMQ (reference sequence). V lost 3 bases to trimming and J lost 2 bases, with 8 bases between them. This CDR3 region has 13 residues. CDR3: CASSFLPAYEQYF. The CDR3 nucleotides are TGTGCCAGCAGCTTTCTCCCGGCCTACGAGCAGTACTTC.

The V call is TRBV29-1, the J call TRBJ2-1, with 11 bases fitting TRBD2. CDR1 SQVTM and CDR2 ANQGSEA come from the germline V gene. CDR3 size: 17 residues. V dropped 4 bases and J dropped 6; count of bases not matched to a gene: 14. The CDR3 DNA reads TGCAGCGTTGGTCCCGGCACCCGAGGGACTAGCGGCAATGAGCAGTTCTTC. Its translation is CSVGPGTRGTSGNEQFF.

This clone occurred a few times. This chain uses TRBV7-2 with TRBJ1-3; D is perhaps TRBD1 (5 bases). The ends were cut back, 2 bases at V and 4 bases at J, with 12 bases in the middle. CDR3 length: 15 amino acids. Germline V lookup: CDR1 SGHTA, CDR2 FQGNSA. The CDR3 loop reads CASSLRLTAGNTIYF. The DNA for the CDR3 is TGTGCCAGCAGCTTAAGGCTGACAGCCGGAAACACCATATATTTT.

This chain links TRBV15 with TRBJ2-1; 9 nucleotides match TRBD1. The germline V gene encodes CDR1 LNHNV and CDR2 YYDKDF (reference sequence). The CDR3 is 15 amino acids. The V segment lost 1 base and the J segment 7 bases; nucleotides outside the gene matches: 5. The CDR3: CATSRGDRDGNEQFF. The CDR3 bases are TGTGCCACCAGCAGAGGGGACAGGGACGGGAATGAGCAGTTCTTC.

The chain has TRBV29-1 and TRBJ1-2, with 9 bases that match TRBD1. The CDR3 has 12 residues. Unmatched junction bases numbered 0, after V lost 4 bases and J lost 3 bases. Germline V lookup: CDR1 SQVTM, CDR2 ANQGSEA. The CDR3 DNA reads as TGCAGCGTTGGGGACAGGGACTATGGCTACACCTTC. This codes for CSVGDRDYGYTF.

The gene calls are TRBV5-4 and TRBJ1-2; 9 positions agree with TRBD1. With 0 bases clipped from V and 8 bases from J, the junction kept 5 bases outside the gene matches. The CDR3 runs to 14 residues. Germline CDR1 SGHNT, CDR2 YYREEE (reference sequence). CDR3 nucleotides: TGTGCCAGCAGCTTGGCGGGACAGGGACGGGGCTACACCTTC. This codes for CASSLAGQGRGYTF.

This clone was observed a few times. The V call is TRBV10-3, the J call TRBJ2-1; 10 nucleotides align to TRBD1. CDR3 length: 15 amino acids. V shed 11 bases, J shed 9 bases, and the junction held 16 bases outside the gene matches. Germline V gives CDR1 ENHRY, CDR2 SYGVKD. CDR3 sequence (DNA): TGTGCCGTCTCTTCCCGGGACAGGGGCAATGGTGAGCAGTTCTTC. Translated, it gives CAVSSRDRGNGEQFF.

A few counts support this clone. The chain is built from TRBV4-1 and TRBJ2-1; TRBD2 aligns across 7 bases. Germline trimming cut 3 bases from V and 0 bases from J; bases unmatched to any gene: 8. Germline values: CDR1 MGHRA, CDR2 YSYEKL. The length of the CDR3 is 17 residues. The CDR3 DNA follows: TGCGCCAGCAGCCAGTCTAGCGGTCGAAGCTCCTACAATGAGCAGTTCTTC. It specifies CASSQSSGRSSYNEQFF.

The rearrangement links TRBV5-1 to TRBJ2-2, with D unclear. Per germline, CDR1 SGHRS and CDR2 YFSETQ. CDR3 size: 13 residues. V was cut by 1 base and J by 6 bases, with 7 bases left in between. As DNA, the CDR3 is TGCGCCAGCAGCTTGCAGTCCGCCGGGGAGCTGTTTTTT. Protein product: CASSLQSAGELFF.

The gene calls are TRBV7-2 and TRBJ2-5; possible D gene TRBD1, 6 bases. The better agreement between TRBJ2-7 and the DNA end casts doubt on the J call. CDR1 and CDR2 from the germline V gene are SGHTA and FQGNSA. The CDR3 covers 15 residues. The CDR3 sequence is CASSTNRVGRGEQYF. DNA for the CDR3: TGTGCCAGCAGCACGAACAGGGTGGGGCGTGGCGAGCAGTACTTC.

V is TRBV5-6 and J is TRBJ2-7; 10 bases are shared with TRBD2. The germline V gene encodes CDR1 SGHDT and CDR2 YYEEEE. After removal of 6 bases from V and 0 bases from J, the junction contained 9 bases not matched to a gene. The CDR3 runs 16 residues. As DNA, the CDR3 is TGTGCCAGCACCTGGGGACTAGCGCAAAGCTCCTACGAGCAGTACTTC. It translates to CASTWGLAQSSYEQYF. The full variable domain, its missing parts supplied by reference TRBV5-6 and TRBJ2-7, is DAGVTQSPTHLIKTRGQQVTLRCSPKSGHDTVSWYQQALGQGPQFIFQYYEEEERQRGNFPDRFSGHQFPNYSSELNVNALLLGDSALYLCASTWGLAQSSYEQYFGPGTRLTVT.

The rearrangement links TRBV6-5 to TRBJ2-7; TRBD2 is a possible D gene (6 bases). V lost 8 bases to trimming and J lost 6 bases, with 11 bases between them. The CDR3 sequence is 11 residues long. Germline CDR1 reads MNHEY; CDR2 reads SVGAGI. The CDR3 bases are TGTGCCAGCTCAAGGGAGGCCGAGCAGTACTTC. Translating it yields CASSREAEQYF.

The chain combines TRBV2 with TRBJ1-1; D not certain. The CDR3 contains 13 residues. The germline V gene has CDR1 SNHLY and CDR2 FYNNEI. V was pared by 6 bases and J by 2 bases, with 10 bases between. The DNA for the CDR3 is TGTGCCAGCAGGGCCGGGTCCAACACTGAAGCTTTCTTT. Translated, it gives CASRAGSNTEAFF.

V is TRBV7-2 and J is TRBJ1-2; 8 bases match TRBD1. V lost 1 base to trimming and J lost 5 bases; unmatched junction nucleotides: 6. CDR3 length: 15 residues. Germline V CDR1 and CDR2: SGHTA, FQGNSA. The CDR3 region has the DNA TGTGCCAGCAGCTTAGGTGGACAGGGCGTATATGGCTACACCTTC. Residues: CASSLGGQGVYGYTF.

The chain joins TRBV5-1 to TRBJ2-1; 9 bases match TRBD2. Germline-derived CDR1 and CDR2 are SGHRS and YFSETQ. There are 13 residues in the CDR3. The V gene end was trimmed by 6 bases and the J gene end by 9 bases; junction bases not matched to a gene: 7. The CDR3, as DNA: TGCGCCAGCAATATTGCGGGAGGGGCTGAGCAGTTCTTC. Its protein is CASNIAGGAEQFF.

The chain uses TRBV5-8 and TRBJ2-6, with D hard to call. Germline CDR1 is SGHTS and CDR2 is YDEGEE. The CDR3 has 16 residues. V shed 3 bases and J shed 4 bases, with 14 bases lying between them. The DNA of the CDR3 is TGTGCCAGCAGCTCTCCCCCCCCTTTAGGGGCCAACGTCCTGACTTTC. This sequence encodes CASSSPPPLGANVLTF.

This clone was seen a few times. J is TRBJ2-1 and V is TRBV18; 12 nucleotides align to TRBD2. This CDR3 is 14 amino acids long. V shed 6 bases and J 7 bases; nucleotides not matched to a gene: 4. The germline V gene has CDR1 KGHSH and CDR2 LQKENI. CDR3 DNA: TGTGCCAGCTCGCCCGGACTAGCGGGGAATGAGCAGTTCTTC. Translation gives CASSPGLAGNEQFF.

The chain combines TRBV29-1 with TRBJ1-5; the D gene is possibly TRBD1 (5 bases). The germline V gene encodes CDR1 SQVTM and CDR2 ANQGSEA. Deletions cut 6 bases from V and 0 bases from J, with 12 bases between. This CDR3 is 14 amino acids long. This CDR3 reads CSVAQGNSNQPQHF. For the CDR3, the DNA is TGCAGCGTGGCCCAGGGTAATAGCAATCAGCCCCAGCATTTT.

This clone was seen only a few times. CDR3 amino acids: CASSYSLSTSLYGYTF. The DNA of the CDR3 is TGTGCCAGCAGTTACTCGTTGTCAACGAGTCTCTATGGCTACACCTTC. The chain has TRBV6-6 and TRBJ1-2; D is unresolved. This CDR3 comprises 16 residues. The ends were cut back, 0 bases at V and 4 bases at J, with 15 bases in the middle. From germline, CDR1 is MNHNY and CDR2 SVGAGI (reference sequence).

CDR3 DNA sequence: TGTGCCAGCAGTTTAGGCGGGGGGTCCTACAATGAGCAGTTCTTC. It encodes CASSLGGGSYNEQFF. The chain carries TRBV28 and TRBJ2-1; 8 bases are a match to TRBD2. Germline V gives CDR1 MDHEN, CDR2 SYDVKM. V shed 2 bases, J shed 1 base, and the junction held 1 base outside the gene matches. This CDR3 contains 15 residues. Using reference TRBV28 and TRBJ2-1 for the parts outside the CDR3, the full variable domain is DVKVTQSSRYLVKRTGEKVFLECVQDMDHENMFWYRQDPGLGLRLIYFSYDVKMKEKGDIPEGYSVSREKKERFSLILESASTNQTSMYLCASSLGGGSYNEQFFGPGTRLTVL.